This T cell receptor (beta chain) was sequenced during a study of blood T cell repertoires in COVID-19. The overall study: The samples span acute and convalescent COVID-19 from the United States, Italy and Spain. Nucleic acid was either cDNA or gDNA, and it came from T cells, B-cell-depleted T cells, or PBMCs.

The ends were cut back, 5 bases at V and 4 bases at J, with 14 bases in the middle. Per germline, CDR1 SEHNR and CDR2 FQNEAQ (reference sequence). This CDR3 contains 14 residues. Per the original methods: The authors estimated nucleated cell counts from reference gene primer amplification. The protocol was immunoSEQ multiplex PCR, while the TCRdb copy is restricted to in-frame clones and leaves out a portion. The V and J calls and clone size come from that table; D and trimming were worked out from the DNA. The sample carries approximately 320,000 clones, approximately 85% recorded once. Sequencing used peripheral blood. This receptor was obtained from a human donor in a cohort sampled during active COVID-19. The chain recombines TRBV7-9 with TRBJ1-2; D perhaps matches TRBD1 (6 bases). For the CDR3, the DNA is TGTGCCAGCAGCCTGGACAGCTCTTTCTATGGCTACACCTTC. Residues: CASSLDSSFYGYTF.